Here is one TCR beta chain with its context. The target antigen is unknown. The germline V gene encodes CDR1 SGHRS and CDR2 YFSETQ. The germline V and J ends were trimmed by 3 bases and 0 bases, with 8 bases remaining between them. The CDR3 contains 14 residues. The entry originates in a study of early T cells in non-severe SARS-CoV-2 infection. Study information: The study sequenced bulk RNA from unsorted whole blood, with chains unpaired.

The protocol attached unique molecular identifiers to individual cDNA molecules. Each CDR3 protein is one row after TCRdb ran MiXCR on the 5' RACE reads. The table records 70,000 to 90,000 distinct CDR3 sequences, 10% of them present only once. Study observations and caveats: VDJdb matches were skewed toward anti-spike CD8 T cell responses.

The TCR sequence derives from an adult who was a healthcare worker with PCR-confirmed SARS-CoV-2 infection or an uninfected control (not recorded which). The V call is TRBV5-1, the J call TRBJ2-3, with a tentative D call TRBD2 (6 bases). The material sequenced was whole blood, taken at baseline. CDR3 residues: CASSSSGSTDTQYF. The DNA for the CDR3 is TGCGCCAGCAGCTCCAGCGGGAGCACAGATACGCAGTATTTT.